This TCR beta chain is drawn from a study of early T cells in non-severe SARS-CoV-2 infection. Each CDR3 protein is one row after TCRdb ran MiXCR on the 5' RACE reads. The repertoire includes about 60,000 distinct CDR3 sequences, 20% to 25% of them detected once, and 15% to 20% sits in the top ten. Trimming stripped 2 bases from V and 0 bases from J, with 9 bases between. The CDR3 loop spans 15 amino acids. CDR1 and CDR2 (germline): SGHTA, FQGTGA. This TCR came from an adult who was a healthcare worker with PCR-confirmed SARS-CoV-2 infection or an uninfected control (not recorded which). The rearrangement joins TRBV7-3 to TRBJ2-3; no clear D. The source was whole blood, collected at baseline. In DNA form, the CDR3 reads TGTGCCAGCAGCTTAGTCGGAACTAGCACAGATACGCAGTATTTT. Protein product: CASSLVGTSTDTQYF.